The 13 T cell receptor beta chains presented below share a single source sample, sequenced in a study of shared T cell receptors in the human thymus. The protocol was immunoSEQ multiplex PCR, while the TCRdb copy is restricted to in-frame clones and leaves out a portion. Of approximately 660,000 clones listed, 85% to 90% are singletons. These data were also reused for a study on human thymus T cells.

The sequenced material came from thymocytes. Source of these receptors: a boy younger than two with a congenital heart defect.

V usage is TRBV4-1 and J usage is TRBJ2-1; tentatively, D is TRBD2 (7 bases). This CDR3 spans 15 amino acids. Germline V gene lookup returns CDR1 MGHRA and CDR2 YSYEKL. With 1 base removed from V and 4 bases from J, the gap between germline ends came to 11 bases. The chain's CDR3 is CASSQGGGRYNEQFF. CDR3 DNA: TGCGCCAGCAGCCAAGGGGGGGGCCGGTACAATGAGCAGTTCTTC.

The chain has TRBV4-1 and TRBJ2-7, with a possible D match to TRBD1 (5 bases). Trimming left V 4 bases short and J 0 bases short, with 16 bases between. In germline, CDR1 is MGHRA, CDR2 YSYEKL. The CDR3 has 16 amino acids. This chain's CDR3 is CASSPKTDPSSYEQYF. Written as DNA, the CDR3 is TGCGCCAGCAGCCCAAAGACAGATCCGAGCTCCTACGAGCAGTACTTC.

The gene calls are TRBV4-1 and TRBJ2-2; 10 nucleotides line up with TRBD2. Germline CDR1 reads MGHRA; CDR2 reads YSYEKL. After removal of 4 bases from V and 6 bases from J, the junction contained 8 bases not matched to a gene. The CDR3 runs 16 residues. As DNA, the CDR3 is TGCGCCAGCAGCCGGCAACCCGGGACTAGCGCCGGGGAGCTGTTTTTT. Translated, it gives CASSRQPGTSAGELFF.

This clone has more than one count but fewer than ten. The chain couples TRBV4-3 to TRBJ1-2; D is possibly TRBD1 (5 bases). The V end was cut by 0 bases, the J end by 4 bases, with 9 bases between. Looked up from germline, CDR1 is LGHNA and CDR2 is YSLEER. This CDR3 has 14 residues. CDR3 DNA: TGCGCCAGCAGCCAAGAATGGGGCCGCTATGGCTACACCTTC. Amino acid sequence: CASSQEWGRYGYTF.

This chain joins TRBV30 and TRBJ2-7, with a weak D call TRBD2 (5 bases). Germline V gives CDR1 GTSNPN, CDR2 SVGIG (reference sequence). The CDR3 sequence is 14 residues long. Trimming stripped 3 bases from V and 1 base from J, with 13 bases between. CDR3 sequence: CAWSSWTGSYEQYF. CDR3 DNA sequence: TGTGCCTGGAGCTCATGGACTGGTTCCTACGAGCAGTACTTC.

This chain connects TRBV9 to TRBJ1-1, with 7 bases fitting TRBD1. Looked up from germline, CDR1 is SGDLS and CDR2 is YYNGEE. CDR3 length equals 16 residues. V dropped 3 bases and J dropped 0; count of bases not matched to a gene: 8. CDR3 residues: CASSAHKTGMNTEAFF. The CDR3 nucleotides are TGTGCCAGCAGCGCCCACAAGACAGGGATGAACACTGAAGCTTTCTTT.

V is TRBV4-3 and J is TRBJ2-7, with TRBD1 matching over 11 bases. The germline gives CDR1 LGHNA, CDR2 YSLEER. V lost 0 bases, J lost 5 bases, and 9 bases stayed unmatched. The CDR3 is 17 residues long. CDR3 in amino acids: CASSQDFKGQGVNEQYF. The CDR3, as DNA: TGCGCCAGCAGCCAAGATTTTAAGGGACAGGGGGTCAACGAGCAGTACTTC.

V gene TRBV7-6 combines with J gene TRBJ2-1, with D possibly being TRBD1 (6 bases). The CDR3 totals 15 residues. V was pared by 1 base and J by 5 bases, with 12 bases between. Germline CDR1 reads SGHVS; CDR2 reads FNYEAQ. The CDR3 here is CASSLGQGYHNEQFF. CDR3 bases: TGTGCCAGCAGCTTAGGGCAGGGGTACCACAATGAGCAGTTCTTC.

J is TRBJ2-7 and V is TRBV11-3, with D possibly TRBD2 on 6 matching bases. From germline, CDR1 is SGHNT and CDR2 YENEEA. V lost 6 bases to trimming and J lost 4 bases, with 19 bases between them. The CDR3 consists of 15 residues. In nucleotides, the CDR3 is TGTGCCAGCAGTTCTTCCCCTAGCGAAACTTACGAGCAGTACTTC. It translates to CASSSSPSETYEQYF.

This chain connects TRBV5-1 to TRBJ2-6; D is unresolved. The V and J ends lost 2 bases and 3 bases respectively, with 24 bases between them. Germline V gives CDR1 SGHRS, CDR2 YFSETQ. The CDR3 extends over 20 amino acids. In DNA, the CDR3 is TGCGCCAGCAGCTTCATTTTGGTACTCAGCGTCCGGGTTGGGGCCAACGTCCTGACTTTC. Amino acids: CASSFILVLSVRVGANVLTF.

This rearrangement joins TRBV10-3 to TRBJ2-1; 7 positions agree with TRBD1. In germline, CDR1 is ENHRY, CDR2 SYGVKD. The CDR3 extends over 17 amino acids. V lost 3 bases, J lost 2 bases, and 10 bases stayed unmatched. CDR3 amino acids: CAISEIDREGTYNEQFF. The CDR3 nucleotides are TGTGCCATCAGTGAAATCGACAGGGAAGGGACCTACAATGAGCAGTTCTTC.

This chain joins TRBV5-1 and TRBJ2-3, with D maybe TRBD1 (5 bases). The CDR3 loop spans 15 amino acids. V lost 1 base to trimming and J lost 5 bases, with 14 bases between them. In germline, CDR1 is SGHRS, CDR2 YFSETQ. CDR3 bases: TGCGCCAGCAGCTTGTCAGGGAATAAGGAAGATACGCAGTATTTT. It specifies CASSLSGNKEDTQYF.

This clone was detected once. The rearrangement joins TRBV19 to TRBJ2-1; D is possibly TRBD1 (5 bases). The V and J ends lost 9 bases and 9 bases respectively, with 15 bases between them. This CDR3 contains 12 residues. Germline loops: CDR1 LNHDA, CDR2 SQIVND (reference sequence). In DNA, the CDR3 is TGTGCCAGAACCCCCTCAGACAGTGAGCAGTTCTTC. Amino acids: CARTPSDSEQFF.